This T cell receptor beta chain stems from a study of cytotoxic CD8 clonotypes in ibrutinib-treated CLL. About the research overall: Partial responses totalled roughly 24 and complete responses 2; after median approximately 62 months, about 14 remained remitted and approximately twelve progressed.

Data came from immunoSEQ multiplex PCR; TCRdb stores just in-frame clones and leaves some out. Of roughly 15,000 clones in the sample, around 48% are singletons; the top ten hold around 35%. Sequenced here: PBMCs, sampled at a roughly 22-month disease-progression time point, from a patient treated with ibrutinib. This sequence was found in a human donor with chronic lymphocytic leukemia.

The CDR3 nucleotides read TGTGCCAGCAGTTACTCGAGGCAGGGCTTCGGGAATGAGCAGTTCTTC. Encoded protein: CASSYSRQGFGNEQFF. The chain couples TRBV6-5 to TRBJ2-1, with TRBD1 as a possible D gene (5 bases). There are 16 residues in the CDR3. Germline CDR1 reads MNHEY; CDR2 reads SVGAGI. V lost 0 bases and J lost 7, with 16 bases in between.